This is a list of T cell receptor beta chains from one sample in a study of blood T cell repertoires in COVID-19. Measured with immunoSEQ multiplex PCR; TCRdb has only the in-frame clones, and not every one. The repertoire holds about 220,000 clones, approximately 90% seen once, with about 3.3% in the top ten. Source material: PBMCs or T cells enriched from blood (not recorded which). The source of these receptors is a woman aged 18-30 years in a cohort exposed to, infected with or recovered from COVID-19 (not recorded which). Both conserved end residues are part of each CDR3. A D gene is named only where the DNA matches it firmly. A row's size may be missing; if present it is once, few, many or a size class.

cdr3_nt: TGCGCCAGCAGCCAAGATCCGCACCAAGGGGTCACAGATACGCAGTATTTT
cdr3_aa: CASSQDPHQGVTDTQYF
d_call: NA
clone_size: NA
j_call: TRBJ2-3
v_call: TRBV4-1
cdr3_length: 17

cdr3_nt: TGTGCCAGCAGCGTAGAAGGGGCCGTCAATGAAAAACTGTTTTTT
cdr3_aa: CASSVEGAVNEKLFF
d_call: NA
clone_size: NA
j_call: TRBJ1-4
v_call: TRBV9
cdr3_length: 15

cdr3_nt: TGTGCCTGGGTAGACCAGGGTGGCTACAATGAGCAGTTCTTC
cdr3_aa: CAWVDQGGYNEQFF
d_call: NA
clone_size: NA
j_call: TRBJ2-1
v_call: TRBV30
cdr3_length: 14

cdr3_nt: TGCGCCAGCAGCCTAATGGGGACAGGGGAGGGAACTGAAGCTTTCTTT
cdr3_aa: CASSLMGTGEGTEAFF
d_call: TRBD1
clone_size: NA
j_call: TRBJ1-1
v_call: TRBV5-1
cdr3_length: 16

cdr3_nt: TGTGCCAGCAGTCCAAGCCCACCCGCTAACAATGAGCAGTTCTTC
cdr3_aa: CASSPSPPANNEQFF
d_call: NA
clone_size: NA
j_call: TRBJ2-1
v_call: TRBV27
cdr3_length: 15

cdr3_nt: TGTGCCAGCAGCGCACAGGGGGCGAACACCGGGGAGCTGTTTTTT
cdr3_aa: CASSAQGANTGELFF
d_call: TRBD1
clone_size: NA
j_call: TRBJ2-2
v_call: TRBV7-6
cdr3_length: 15

cdr3_nt: TGTGCCAGCAGCTCAATGAGTTTGGATGGCTACACCTTC
cdr3_aa: CASSSMSLDGYTF
d_call: NA
clone_size: once
j_call: TRBJ1-2
v_call: TRBV7-6
cdr3_length: 13

cdr3_nt: TGTGCCAGCAGTTTCGCGGGGGGCTACACAGATACGCAGTATTTT
cdr3_aa: CASSFAGGYTDTQYF
d_call: TRBD2
clone_size: once
j_call: TRBJ2-3
v_call: TRBV11-2
cdr3_length: 15

cdr3_nt: TGTGCCAGCACTAAACCGACAGGGCGTGGACATGGCTACACCTTC
cdr3_aa: CASTKPTGRGHGYTF
d_call: TRBD1
clone_size: NA
j_call: TRBJ1-2
v_call: TRBV6-5
cdr3_length: 15

cdr3_nt: TGTGCCAGCAGTCCTGCCAGTCGGACTAGCGGGAGGGAGAACACCGGGGAGCTGTTTTTT
cdr3_aa: CASSPASRTSGRENTGELFF
d_call: TRBD2
clone_size: NA
j_call: TRBJ2-2
v_call: TRBV27
cdr3_length: 20

cdr3_nt: TGTGCCAGTAGTTCTAGCGGGGGGGAGGTAATTTCCTACAATGAGCAGTTCTTC
cdr3_aa: CASSSSGGEVISYNEQFF
d_call: TRBD2
clone_size: NA
j_call: TRBJ2-1
v_call: TRBV19
cdr3_length: 18

cdr3_nt: TGTGCCAGCAGTTTATGGGGCAGGGACAATCAGCCCCAGCATTTT
cdr3_aa: CASSLWGRDNQPQHF
d_call: NA
clone_size: NA
j_call: TRBJ1-5
v_call: TRBV28
cdr3_length: 15

cdr3_nt: TGTGCCAGCAGCCCGGACAGATACGAGCAGTACTTC
cdr3_aa: CASSPDRYEQYF
d_call: NA
clone_size: NA
j_call: TRBJ2-7
v_call: TRBV11-2
cdr3_length: 12

cdr3_nt: TGTGCCAGCAGCGTAGGGCTAGCGGACTTCACAGATACGCAGTATTTT
cdr3_aa: CASSVGLADFTDTQYF
d_call: TRBD2
clone_size: NA
j_call: TRBJ2-3
v_call: TRBV9
cdr3_length: 16

cdr3_nt: TGTGCCAGCAGCAAGGGACTAGCGGGGGCAGAGACCCAGTACTTC
cdr3_aa: CASSKGLAGAETQYF
d_call: TRBD2
clone_size: NA
j_call: TRBJ2-5
v_call: TRBV7-2
cdr3_length: 15

cdr3_nt: TGTGCCAGCAGTTATGGTCGGGGGTATGGCTACACCTTC
cdr3_aa: CASSYGRGYGYTF
d_call: NA
clone_size: NA
j_call: TRBJ1-2
v_call: TRBV6-5
cdr3_length: 13

cdr3_nt: TGTGCCAGCAGCCCATCTGGTGAAGGGGCCTATGGCTACACCTTC
cdr3_aa: CASSPSGEGAYGYTF
d_call: NA
clone_size: NA
j_call: TRBJ1-2
v_call: TRBV4-2
cdr3_length: 15

cdr3_nt: TGTGCCAGCAGCCAAGAAAGGGCGGGAGAGGGGACCGGGGAGCTGTTTTTT
cdr3_aa: CASSQERAGEGTGELFF
d_call: TRBD2
clone_size: NA
j_call: TRBJ2-2
v_call: TRBV4-2
cdr3_length: 17

cdr3_nt: TGTGCCAGCAGCCCGACAGGGGATGGAGGAAACACCATATATTTT
cdr3_aa: CASSPTGDGGNTIYF
d_call: TRBD1
clone_size: NA
j_call: TRBJ1-3
v_call: TRBV11-3
cdr3_length: 15

cdr3_nt: TGTGCCAGCAGCGCGCCAGGGGGAGTTGGCTACACCTTC
cdr3_aa: CASSAPGGVGYTF
d_call: TRBD1
clone_size: once
j_call: TRBJ1-2
v_call: TRBV5-4
cdr3_length: 13

cdr3_nt: TGTGCCAGTAGCAGAAACAGGGAAAACCAGAATTCACCCCTCCACTTT
cdr3_aa: CASSRNRENQNSPLHF
d_call: NA
clone_size: NA
j_call: TRBJ1-6
v_call: TRBV19
cdr3_length: 16

cdr3_nt: TGCACCAGCAGCGGGACAGCGAAAGAAAAACTGTTTTTT
cdr3_aa: CTSSGTAKEKLFF
d_call: NA
clone_size: NA
j_call: TRBJ1-4
v_call: TRBV1
cdr3_length: 13

cdr3_nt: TGCGCCAGCAGTCAATCGCGCTACCCAATCCATTACGAGCAGTACTTC
cdr3_aa: CASSQSRYPIHYEQYF
d_call: NA
clone_size: NA
j_call: TRBJ2-7
v_call: TRBV23-1
cdr3_length: 16

cdr3_nt: TGTGCCAGCAGCGCGACCGGGACTTTAACCTTCTATGGCTACACCTTC
cdr3_aa: CASSATGTLTFYGYTF
d_call: NA
clone_size: once
j_call: TRBJ1-2
v_call: TRBV9
cdr3_length: 16

cdr3_nt: TGTGCCAGCAGCCCTTGGCTAGCGGGTCAAGGGACTAGCACAGATACGCAGTATTTT
cdr3_aa: CASSPWLAGQGTSTDTQYF
d_call: TRBD2
clone_size: few
j_call: TRBJ2-3
v_call: TRBV7-9
cdr3_length: 19